The 11 T cell receptor beta chains presented below share a single source sample, sequenced in a study of blood T cell repertoires in COVID-19. The repertoire was sequenced with immunoSEQ multiplex PCR; TCRdb's copy has only in-frame clones and lacks some. Counted here are approximately 180,000 clones, over 75% occurring once; the ten biggest clones make up over 2.5%. Material for sequencing was peripheral blood. These receptors were taken from a man in his sixties with acute or convalescent COVID-19.

The genes are TRBV30 and TRBJ2-7; TRBD2 matches at 15 bases. After removal of 4 bases from V and 6 bases from J, the junction contained 7 bases not matched to a gene. CDR3 length equals 15 residues. The germline V gene has CDR1 GTSNPN and CDR2 SVGIG (reference sequence). The DNA for the CDR3 is TGTGCCTGGACCAGTTGGACTAGCGGGAGGGGCGAGCAGTACTTC. This codes for CAWTSWTSGRGEQYF.

The gene calls are TRBV6-1 and TRBJ2-3; the match to TRBD2 covers 8 bases. The junction had 15 bases not matched to a gene; V was cut back by 2 bases and J by 5 bases. The CDR3 covers 18 residues. Germline CDR1 is MNHNS and CDR2 is SASEGT. CDR3 protein: CASSEYGSGNYGLDTQYF. The DNA of the CDR3 is TGTGCCAGCAGTGAATACGGTAGCGGGAACTACGGCCTAGATACGCAGTATTTT.

The rearrangement links TRBV28 to TRBJ2-2, with D unresolved. V lost 2 bases and J 4 bases, leaving 14 bases between the germline ends. The CDR3 runs 16 residues. The germline V gene encodes CDR1 MDHEN and CDR2 SYDVKM. The CDR3 spells CASSLNYPLVTGELFF. The CDR3 DNA follows: TGTGCCAGCAGTTTAAACTACCCACTCGTCACCGGGGAGCTGTTTTTT.

This clone was counted a few times. This rearrangement joins TRBV6-5 to TRBJ2-7, with TRBD2 as a possible D gene (7 bases). The CDR3 length is 15 residues. V lost 7 bases, J lost 5 bases, and 21 bases lay in between. In germline, CDR1 is MNHEY, CDR2 SVGAGI. As DNA, the CDR3 is TGTGCCAGCACCACTAAGGGGGGGGGCTGGAACGAGCAGTACTTC. Its protein is CASTTKGGGWNEQYF.

Worth noting for this clone: The same CDR3 also results from other DNA sequences found in this sample. The chain joins TRBV5-1 to TRBJ1-5; D remains ambiguous. Germline CDR1 reads SGHRS; CDR2 reads YFSETQ. The CDR3 runs to 14 residues. Trimming removed 0 bases at V and 4 bases at J, with 8 bases between. CDR3 in amino acids: CASSLEGVNQPQHF. CDR3 nucleotide sequence: TGCGCCAGCAGCTTGGAAGGAGTAAATCAGCCCCAGCATTTT.

This clone was counted a few times. V usage is TRBV9 and J usage is TRBJ2-1; TRBD2 matches at 10 bases. The CDR3 length is 15 residues. CDR1 is SGDLS, CDR2 YYNGEE, per germline. The V gene end was trimmed by 3 bases and the J gene end by 5 bases; junction bases not matched to a gene: 5. CDR3 residues: CASSAWTSGDNEQFF. CDR3 coding DNA: TGTGCCAGCAGCGCATGGACTAGCGGCGACAATGAGCAGTTCTTC.

V gene TRBV28 combines with J gene TRBJ1-2, with 7 bases aligning to TRBD1. Trimming at V came to 2 bases and at J to 0 bases, leaving 3 bases not matched to a gene. Germline lookup yields CDR1 MDHEN and CDR2 SYDVKM. This CDR3 is built from 15 residues. This chain's CDR3 is CASSLRDRTNYGYTF. The CDR3 nucleotides are TGTGCCAGCAGTTTAAGGGACAGAACTAACTATGGCTACACCTTC.

The chain combines TRBV3-1 (or the pseudogene TRBV3-2) with TRBJ1-1; TRBD1 agrees at 7 bases. The germline V gene encodes CDR1 LGHDT and CDR2 YNNKEL (reference sequence). The length of the CDR3 is 15 residues. The junction had 6 bases not matched to a gene; V was cut back by 0 bases and J by 5 bases. The CDR3, as DNA: TGTGCCAGCAGCCAAGATTGGGACAGTTCGACTGAAGCTTTCTTT. This sequence encodes CASSQDWDSSTEAFF.

The V call is TRBV27, the J call TRBJ2-5; D is uncertain. Germline loops: CDR1 MNHEY, CDR2 SMNVEV (reference sequence). Trimming cost V 3 bases and J 3 bases, with 8 bases left between them. The CDR3 spans 13 residues. DNA of the CDR3: TGTGCCAGCAGTTTGTTTGTAGAAGAGACCCAGTACTTC. Translated, it gives CASSLFVEETQYF.

Only one count was recorded for this clone. The rearrangement uses TRBV7-6 and TRBJ2-5, with a possible D match to TRBD1 (6 bases). CDR3 length equals 15 residues. V lost 3 bases to trimming and J lost 1 base, with 12 bases between them. Germline V gene lookup returns CDR1 SGHVS and CDR2 FNYEAQ. Here the CDR3 DNA reads TGTGCCAGCAGCTTCTCAACAGGGCCCCAAGAGACCCAGTACTTC. Protein: CASSFSTGPQETQYF. The variable domain in full, with the rest retrieved from reference TRBV7-6 and TRBJ2-5, is GAGVSQSPRYKVTKRGQDVALRCDPISGHVSLYWYRQALGQGPEFLTYFNYEAQQDKSGLPNDRFSAERPEGSISTLTIQRTEQRDSAMYRCASSFSTGPQETQYFGPGTRLLVL.

The V call is TRBV5-1, the J call TRBJ1-1, with D perhaps matching TRBD1 (5 bases). Germline CDR1 SGHRS, CDR2 YFSETQ. The CDR3 is 14 residues long. Trimming left V 2 bases short and J 3 bases short, with 11 bases between. This chain's CDR3 is CASSFRDGDTEAFF. The CDR3 DNA reads as TGCGCCAGCAGCTTCAGGGATGGTGACACTGAAGCTTTCTTT.